Below, 31 T cell receptor beta chains from the same sample are listed, as sequenced in a study of patients and donors after allogeneic stem cell transplantation. One entry per CDR3 protein results from TCRdb running MiXCR on the RT-PCR reads. This table holds about 31,000 distinct CDR3 sequences, 6.5% to 7% found once. The material sequenced was blood, either unsorted or a sorted T cell fraction (not recorded which). These receptors all come from a human donor who was either an allogeneic HSCT recipient or a stem cell or donor lymphocyte infusion donor (not recorded which). It is not recorded whose cells these are; they may come from a transplant donor.

This clonotype was detected a few times. The rearrangement joins TRBV7-9 to TRBJ1-3; no clear D. The CDR3 is 11 residues long. The germline CDR1 and CDR2 sequences are SEHNR and FQNEAQ (reference sequence). With 5 bases removed from V and 8 bases from J, the gap between germline ends came to 7 bases. The CDR3 loop is CASSPVHTIYF. The CDR3, as DNA: TGTGCCAGCAGCCCTGTGCACACCATATATTTT.

This clonotype was observed many times. The chain employs TRBV21-1 and TRBJ1-1. TRBV21-1 is a pseudogene locus. The CDR3 covers 13 residues. DNA of the CDR3: TGTGCCAGCAGCAAAGCCGGTCCACCTGAAGCTTTCTTT. It yields the protein CASSKAGPPEAFF.

This clonotype has more than one count but fewer than ten. CDR3 in amino acids: CASSEGLAENSYNEQFF. The DNA of the CDR3 is TGTGCCAGCAGTGAGGGACTAGCGGAAAACTCCTACAATGAGCAGTTCTTC. The chain couples TRBV6-5 to TRBJ2-1; 11 nucleotides match TRBD2. Germline V gives CDR1 MNHEY, CDR2 SVGAGI. Trimming cost V 5 bases and J 0 bases; bases outside gene matches: 6. The CDR3 length is 17 residues.

This clonotype occurred a few times. The rearrangement uses TRBV20-1 and TRBJ2-3, with 8 bases aligning to TRBD1. Germline CDR1 is DFQATT and CDR2 is SNEGSKA (reference sequence). V was pared by 6 bases and J by 0 bases, with 5 bases of the junction left unmatched. The CDR3 length is 14 residues. Written as DNA, the CDR3 is TGCAGTGCGCCCCGGGACAGGAGCACAGATACGCAGTATTTT. Protein product: CSAPRDRSTDTQYF.

The chain recombines TRBV6-1 with TRBJ2-3; 7 nucleotides align to TRBD2. The V segment lost 10 bases and the J segment 3 bases; nucleotides outside the gene matches: 13. The germline V gene has CDR1 MNHNS and CDR2 SASEGT. The CDR3 loop spans 15 amino acids. In DNA, the CDR3 is TGTGCCACCAGGTCCAAGACCGGGAGGACAGATACGCAGTATTTT. Amino acid sequence: CATRSKTGRTDTQYF.

This clonotype was seen ten or more times. The V call is TRBV6-2 or TRBV6-3, the J call TRBJ1-5, with D unclear. The CDR3 is 14 amino acids. V was shortened by 5 bases and J by 4 bases, with 12 bases between the two germline ends. CDR1 is MNHEY and CDR2 is SVGEGT in the germline V gene. As DNA, the CDR3 is TGTGCCAGCAGTCGAGGGATCAATAATCAGCCCCAGCATTTT. Its translation is CASSRGINNQPQHF.

The sample holds many counts of this clonotype. The V call is TRBV21-1, the J call TRBJ2-5. TRBV21-1 is a pseudogene locus. The CDR3 is 12 residues long. CDR3 in DNA: TGTGCCAGCAGCAAAGTATGTGAGACCCAGTACTTC. This encodes CASSKVCETQYF.

There are many counts of this clonotype. The V and J genes are TRBV24-1 and TRBJ2-4, with D perhaps being TRBD1 or TRBD2 (5 bases each). V gave up 2 bases and J gave up 15 bases, with 13 bases separating them. This CDR3 comprises 12 residues. CDR1 and CDR2 from the germline V gene are KGHDR and SFDVKD. DNA for the CDR3: TGTGCCACCAGTGATTCCTCGGGGCTTAGGTACTTC. Protein sequence: CATSDSSGLRYF.

This chain joins TRBV20-1 and TRBJ2-1; 8 bases are shared with TRBD2. The J segment lost 6 bases and the V segment lost 5 bases, leaving 12 bases of the junction unmatched. Per germline, CDR1 DFQATT and CDR2 SNEGSKA (reference sequence). This CDR3 spans 15 amino acids. For the CDR3, the DNA is TGCAGTGCTTCCAAACATAGCGGGATCGTCAATGAGCAGTTCTTC. Translation: CSASKHSGIVNEQFF.

V gene TRBV5-6 combines with J gene TRBJ2-7; D might be TRBD2 (6 bases). There are 14 residues in the CDR3. The germline V gene has CDR1 SGHDT and CDR2 YYEEEE. V lost 3 bases to trimming and J lost 4 bases, with 14 bases between them. CDR3 sequence: CASSYGTLLYEQYF. In DNA form, the CDR3 reads TGTGCCAGCAGCTACGGGACTCTACTATACGAGCAGTACTTC.

This clonotype has at least ten counts. The chain combines TRBV5-4 with TRBJ2-1; D perhaps matches TRBD1 (6 bases). This CDR3 spans 14 amino acids. Germline V lookup: CDR1 SGHNT, CDR2 YYREEE (reference sequence). V was pared by 0 bases and J by 7 bases, with 11 bases between. The CDR3 nucleotides read TGTGCCAGCAGCTTGGGCCAGGGGTGGAATGAGCAGTTCTTC. Amino acid sequence: CASSLGQGWNEQFF.

This clonotype was seen ten or more times. The CDR3 loop is CASGYRDFNSPLHF. The DNA of the CDR3 is TGTGCCAGCGGGTACCGGGACTTTAATTCACCCCTCCACTTT. J is TRBJ1-6 and V is TRBV6-5, with a weak D call TRBD1 (5 bases). Germline V lookup: CDR1 MNHEY, CDR2 SVGAGI. This CDR3 has 14 amino acids. V lost 8 bases and J lost 6, with 14 bases in between.

Ten or more counts support this clonotype. The gene calls are TRBV5-1 and TRBJ2-7, with 8 nucleotides matching TRBD1. Per germline, CDR1 SGHRS and CDR2 YFSETQ. V lost 3 bases, J lost 1 base, and 3 bases stayed unmatched. The CDR3 runs 14 residues. Written as DNA, the CDR3 is TGCGCCAGCAGCTCCCAGGGGGCATCCTACGAGCAGTACTTC. The encoded protein is CASSSQGASYEQYF.

Ten or more counts support this clonotype. The chain links TRBV15 to TRBJ2-3; TRBD2 matches 9 bases. The V gene's germline CDR1 is LNHNV and CDR2 YYDKDF (reference sequence). The J segment lost 3 bases and the V segment lost 4 bases, leaving 5 bases of the junction unmatched. This CDR3 comprises 15 residues. CDR3 loop: CATSKAGGPTDTQYF. Here the CDR3 DNA reads TGTGCCACCAGCAAGGCGGGAGGGCCGACAGATACGCAGTATTTT.

This clonotype was seen at least ten times. The chain joins TRBV18 to TRBJ2-4, with D maybe TRBD1 (6 bases). The CDR3 covers 13 residues. In germline, CDR1 is KGHSH, CDR2 LQKENI. V shed 2 bases and J shed 5 bases, with 7 bases lying between them. Here the CDR3 DNA reads TGTGCCAGCTCACCAGGGGGCGAAAACATTCAGTACTTC. Translating it yields CASSPGGENIQYF.

The rearrangement uses TRBV12-2 and TRBJ2-1; TRBD2, the D gene given by the table, was not confirmed from the DNA. TRBV12-2 is termed a pseudogene. The CDR3 extends over 17 amino acids. In nucleotides, the CDR3 is TGTGCAAGTCGCTTAGTCATACTAGCGGGAGACACGAATGAGCAGTTCTTC. Protein sequence: CASRLVILAGDTNEQFF.

A few counts support this clonotype. The chain links TRBV6-6 to TRBJ2-3; D is uncertain. The CDR3 is made up of 15 amino acids. Trimming removed 6 bases from V and 5 bases from J, with 18 bases in between. The germline gives CDR1 MNHNY, CDR2 SVGAGI (reference sequence). CDR3 DNA: TGTGCCAGCAGAACCGTCGCTCCCTGGGAAGATACGCAGTATTTT. It specifies CASRTVAPWEDTQYF.

This clonotype came up many times. The chain carries TRBV11-2 and TRBJ2-1; D uncertain. V gave up 1 base and J gave up 6 bases, with 7 bases separating them. This CDR3 comprises 13 residues. The germline V gene encodes CDR1 SGHAT and CDR2 FQNNGV. The CDR3 is CASSLGEINEQFF. The CDR3 region has the DNA TGTGCCAGCAGCTTAGGAGAAATCAATGAGCAGTTCTTC.

This clonotype has at least ten counts. The chain couples TRBV3-1 to TRBJ1-3, with 7 bases identical to TRBD1. The CDR3 consists of 16 residues. The V segment lost 1 base and the J segment 3 bases; nucleotides outside the gene matches: 6. Germline V gives CDR1 LGHDT, CDR2 YNNKEL (reference sequence). The CDR3 DNA reads TGTGCCAGCAGCCAAGCCGTCAGGGGGTATGGAAACACCATATATTTT. Amino acid sequence: CASSQAVRGYGNTIYF.

This clonotype was counted a few times. The gene calls are TRBV24-1 and TRBJ2-7, with 7 bases lining up with TRBD1. Losses at the gene ends were 7 bases for V and 1 base for J; bases not matched to a gene: 3. In germline, CDR1 is KGHDR, CDR2 SFDVKD. The CDR3 has 13 residues. The CDR3 here is CATSGDSSYEQYF. In nucleotides, the CDR3 is TGTGCCACCAGCGGGGACAGTTCCTACGAGCAGTACTTC.

This chain connects TRBV7-8 to TRBJ2-5; the match to TRBD2 covers 7 bases. Germline values: CDR1 SGHVS, CDR2 FQNEAQ. With 5 bases clipped from V and 9 bases from J, the junction kept 9 bases outside the gene matches. CDR3 length: 13 residues. DNA for the CDR3: TGTGCCAGCAGCATCGGACTGGGGAGGGCCCAGTACTTC. Translated: CASSIGLGRAQYF.

This clonotype has at least ten counts. The rearrangement uses TRBV27 and TRBJ2-1; a weak D match, TRBD2 (5 bases). Looked up from germline, CDR1 is MNHEY and CDR2 is SMNVEV (reference sequence). The CDR3 sequence is 15 residues long. V was pared by 3 bases and J by 8 bases, with 17 bases between. For the CDR3, the DNA is TGTGCCAGCAGTTTCTCCCGGGCTGCGCGGGATGAGCAGTTCTTC. Its translation: CASSFSRAARDEQFF.

This clonotype occurred many times. CDR3 sequence reads: CASSQFSAANTGELFF. The CDR3 coding sequence is TGTGCCAGCAGCCAATTTAGCGCTGCGAACACCGGGGAGCTGTTTTTT. The rearrangement uses TRBV4-2 and TRBJ2-2; tentatively, D is TRBD2 (5 bases). The V end lost 2 bases, the J end lost 0 bases, and 10 bases lay between the germline ends. The CDR3 sequence is 16 residues long. The V gene's germline CDR1 is LGHNA and CDR2 YNFKEQ.

The rearrangement links TRBV19 to TRBJ2-1; D might be TRBD1 (6 bases). Trimming shortened V by 5 bases and J by 14 bases, and 16 bases separated the two germline ends. This CDR3 is built from 12 residues. Germline CDR1 LNHDA, CDR2 SQIVND (reference sequence). The CDR3 spells CASSAEIGGKFF. The CDR3 DNA follows: TGTGCCAGTAGTGCGGAGATAGGGGGAAAGTTCTTC.

This clonotype has ten or more counts. The J gene is TRBJ2-1, the V gene TRBV9; 14 bases are shared with TRBD2. Germline-derived CDR1 and CDR2 are SGDLS and YYNGEE. This CDR3 is 18 amino acids long. The V gene end was trimmed by 3 bases and the J gene end by 2 bases; junction bases not matched to a gene: 7. The CDR3 here is CASSEGLAGALPYNEQFF. The CDR3 DNA follows: TGTGCCAGCAGCGAGGGACTAGCGGGAGCTCTCCCCTACAATGAGCAGTTCTTC.

This clonotype showed up many times. V gene TRBV7-9 combines with J gene TRBJ2-3; 8 bases are shared with TRBD2. Germline V gives CDR1 SEHNR, CDR2 FQNEAQ (reference sequence). This CDR3 is 15 amino acids long. The junction had 6 bases not matched to a gene; V was cut back by 5 bases and J by 2 bases. CDR3 sequence: CASSPLADLTDTQYF. CDR3 nucleotide sequence: TGTGCCAGCAGCCCACTAGCGGATCTCACAGATACGCAGTATTTT.

Points on this clonotype: This may be a read error, as it is one base from a much larger clone. The V call is TRBV2, the J call TRBJ2-7; 10 nucleotides align to TRBD2. Trimming took 8 bases from V and 2 from J; bases not matched to a gene: 12. From germline, CDR1 is SNHLY and CDR2 FYNNEI. This CDR3 is built from 16 residues. The CDR3 DNA is TGTGCCAGCCGCCGGGGTAGCGGGAGGCTTACCTACGAGCAGTACTTC. Protein: CASRRGSGRLTYEQYF.

Many counts were recorded for this clonotype. The rearrangement links TRBV20-1 to TRBJ2-1; D is ambiguous. The germline CDR1 and CDR2 sequences are DFQATT and SNEGSKA (reference sequence). The CDR3 is made up of 16 amino acids. The V end was cut by 4 bases, the J end by 4 bases, with 20 bases between. The CDR3 DNA sequence: TGCAGTGCTATTGGGCTTTCAGTTGGGGTTTACAATGAGCAGTTCTTC. It codes for CSAIGLSVGVYNEQFF.

This clonotype was picked up many times. The CDR3 DNA reads as TGTGCCAGCAGGTATAGCGGGACGAACACCGGGGAGCTGTTTTTT. This sequence encodes CASRYSGTNTGELFF. The rearrangement links TRBV5-5 to TRBJ2-2, with 8 bases lining up with TRBD2. The germline CDR1 and CDR2 sequences are SGHKS and YYEKEE (reference sequence). The CDR3 loop spans 15 amino acids. Trimming at V came to 5 bases and at J to 0 bases, leaving 3 bases not matched to a gene.

This clonotype appeared many times. The chain joins TRBV6-2 or TRBV6-3 to TRBJ1-5; D not certain. From germline, CDR1 is MNHEY and CDR2 SVGEGT. V gave up 2 bases and J gave up 0 bases, with 8 bases separating them. The CDR3 is 15 residues long. CDR3: CASSYGRYSNQPQHF. In nucleotides, the CDR3 is TGTGCCAGCAGTTACGGACGGTATAGCAATCAGCCCCAGCATTTT.

This clonotype showed up many times. V and J are TRBV10-3 and TRBJ1-1; no firm D call. The CDR3 is made up of 15 amino acids. Deletions cut 4 bases from V and 2 bases from J, with 14 bases between. Looked up from germline, CDR1 is ENHRY and CDR2 is SYGVKD. The CDR3 coding sequence is TGTGCCATCAGTGCATGGAACCAAGCCAACACTGAAGCTTTCTTT. Its translation: CAISAWNQANTEAFF.